This paragraph reports one T cell receptor (beta chain). Its antigen is not identified. The use of a sample-barcoded 5' primer and a J-beta primer mix characterized a second PCR of roughly 7 to 11 cycles. TCRdb called the 5' RACE reads again in MiXCR, with one record for every CDR3 protein. The repertoire has roughly 720,000 distinct CDR3 sequences, 53% of them found once; the top ten carry under 50%. The data stem from a study of blood T cells in healthy people across ages. Study results and limitations: Lack of knowledge of donor CMV status possibly confounded expanded clonotype changes.

The clonotype originates from a man of 80 years or more in good health. The source material was blood.

CDR3 region: CASSSWSDGSSISYGYTF. The DNA for the CDR3 is TGTGCCAGCAGTTCGTGGAGCGACGGCTCCTCGATTTCCTATGGCTACACCTTC. This chain uses TRBV12-3 or TRBV12-4 with TRBJ1-2, with D uncertain. The CDR3 contains 18 residues. The germline V and J ends were trimmed by 4 bases and 4 bases, with 25 bases remaining between them.